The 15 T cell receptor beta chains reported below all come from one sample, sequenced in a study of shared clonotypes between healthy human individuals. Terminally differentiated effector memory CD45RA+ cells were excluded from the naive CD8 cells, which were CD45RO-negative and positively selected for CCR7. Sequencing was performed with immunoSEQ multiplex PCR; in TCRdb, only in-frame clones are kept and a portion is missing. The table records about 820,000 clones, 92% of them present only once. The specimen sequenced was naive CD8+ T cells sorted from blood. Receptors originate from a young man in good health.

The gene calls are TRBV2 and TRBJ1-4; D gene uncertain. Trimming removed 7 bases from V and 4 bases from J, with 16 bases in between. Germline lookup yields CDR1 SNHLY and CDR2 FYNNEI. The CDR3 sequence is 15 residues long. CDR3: CASTKPEQLNEKLFF. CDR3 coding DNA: TGTGCCAGCACCAAGCCGGAACAGCTTAATGAAAAACTGTTTTTT. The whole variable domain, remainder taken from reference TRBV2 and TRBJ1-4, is EPEVTQTPSHQVTQMGQEVILRCVPISNHLYFYWYRQILGQKVEFLVSFYNNEISEKSEIFDDQFSVERPDGSNFTLKIRSTKLEDSAMYFCASTKPEQLNEKLFFGSGTQLSVL.

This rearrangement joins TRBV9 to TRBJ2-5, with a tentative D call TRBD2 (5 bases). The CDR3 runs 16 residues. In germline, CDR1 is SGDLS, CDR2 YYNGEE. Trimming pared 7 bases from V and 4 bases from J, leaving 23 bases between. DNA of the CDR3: TGTGCCAGCGGATTAGCGTCCCCCGGCCTGGGAGAGACCCAGTACTTC. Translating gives CASGLASPGLGETQYF.

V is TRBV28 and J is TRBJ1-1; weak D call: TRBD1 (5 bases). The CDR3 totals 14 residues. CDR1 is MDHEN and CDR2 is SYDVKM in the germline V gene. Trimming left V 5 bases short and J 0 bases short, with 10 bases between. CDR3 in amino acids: CASSTQDMNTEAFF. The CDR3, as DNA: TGTGCCAGCAGTACACAGGACATGAACACTGAAGCTTTCTTT.

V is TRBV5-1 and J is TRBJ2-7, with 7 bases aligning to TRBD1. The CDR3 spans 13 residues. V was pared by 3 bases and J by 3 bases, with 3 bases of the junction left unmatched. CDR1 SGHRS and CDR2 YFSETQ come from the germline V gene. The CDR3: CASSYRGSYEQYF. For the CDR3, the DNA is TGCGCCAGCAGCTACAGGGGCAGCTACGAGCAGTACTTC.

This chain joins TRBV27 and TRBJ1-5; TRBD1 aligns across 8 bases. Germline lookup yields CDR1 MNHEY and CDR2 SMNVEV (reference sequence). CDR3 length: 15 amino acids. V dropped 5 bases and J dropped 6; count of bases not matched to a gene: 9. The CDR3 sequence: CASSPPPGGGQPQHF. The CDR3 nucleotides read TGTGCCAGCAGTCCCCCCCCAGGGGGCGGTCAGCCCCAGCATTTT.

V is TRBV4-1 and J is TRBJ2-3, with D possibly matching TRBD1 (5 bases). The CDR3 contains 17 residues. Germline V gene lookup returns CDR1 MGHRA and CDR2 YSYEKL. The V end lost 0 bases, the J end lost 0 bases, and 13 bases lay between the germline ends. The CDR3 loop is CASSQDLVQASTDTQYF. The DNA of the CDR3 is TGCGCCAGCAGCCAAGATTTGGTACAGGCTAGCACAGATACGCAGTATTTT.

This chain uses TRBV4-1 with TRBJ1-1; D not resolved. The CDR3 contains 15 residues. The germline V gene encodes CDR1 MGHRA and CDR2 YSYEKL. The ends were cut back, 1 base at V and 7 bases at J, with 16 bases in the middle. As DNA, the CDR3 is TGCGCCAGCAGCCAAGTCGAAACAGCCCTGGGTGAAGCTTTCTTT. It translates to CASSQVETALGEAFF.

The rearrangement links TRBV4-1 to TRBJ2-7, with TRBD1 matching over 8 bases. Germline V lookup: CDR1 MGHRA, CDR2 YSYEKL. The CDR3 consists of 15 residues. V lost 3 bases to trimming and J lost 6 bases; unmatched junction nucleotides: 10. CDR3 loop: CASSQGQGASSEQYF. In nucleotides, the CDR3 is TGCGCCAGCAGCCAGGGGCAGGGGGCGTCGTCCGAGCAGTACTTC.

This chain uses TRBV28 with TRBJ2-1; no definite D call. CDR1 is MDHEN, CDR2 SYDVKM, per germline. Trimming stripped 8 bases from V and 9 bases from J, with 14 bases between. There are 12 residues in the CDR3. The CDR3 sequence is CASFDHIGEQFF. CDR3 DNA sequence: TGTGCCAGCTTTGACCACATTGGTGAGCAGTTCTTC.

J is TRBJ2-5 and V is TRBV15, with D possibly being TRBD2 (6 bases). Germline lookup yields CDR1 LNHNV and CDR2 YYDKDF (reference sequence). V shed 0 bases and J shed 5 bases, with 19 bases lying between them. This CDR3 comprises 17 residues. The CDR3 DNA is TGTGCCACCAGCAGAGATCTCTGGGGGGTGCCCAAGGAGACCCAGTACTTC. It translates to CATSRDLWGVPKETQYF.

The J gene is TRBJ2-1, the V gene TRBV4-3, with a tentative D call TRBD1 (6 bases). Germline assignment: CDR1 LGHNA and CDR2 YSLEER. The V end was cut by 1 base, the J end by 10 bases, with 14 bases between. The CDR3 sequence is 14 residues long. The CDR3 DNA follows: TGCGCCAGCAGCCAAGGGGCTGGGGGCTGGGAGCAGTTCTTC. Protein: CASSQGAGGWEQFF.

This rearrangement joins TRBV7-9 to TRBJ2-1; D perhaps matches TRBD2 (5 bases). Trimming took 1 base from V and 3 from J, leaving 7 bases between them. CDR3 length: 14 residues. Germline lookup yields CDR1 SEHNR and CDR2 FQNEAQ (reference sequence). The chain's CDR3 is CASSLDGIYNEQFF. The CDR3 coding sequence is TGTGCCAGCAGCTTAGACGGGATCTACAATGAGCAGTTCTTC.

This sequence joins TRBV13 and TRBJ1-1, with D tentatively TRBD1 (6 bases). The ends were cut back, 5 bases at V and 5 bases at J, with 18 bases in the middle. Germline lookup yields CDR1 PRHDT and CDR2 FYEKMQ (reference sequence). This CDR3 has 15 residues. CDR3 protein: CASSLGPGTPTEAFF. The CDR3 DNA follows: TGTGCCAGCAGCCTCGGTCCGGGGACACCGACTGAAGCTTTCTTT. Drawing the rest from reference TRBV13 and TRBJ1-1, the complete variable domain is AAGVIQSPRHLIKEKRETATLKCYPIPRHDTVYWYQQGPGQDPQFLISFYEKMQSDKGSIPDRFSAQQFSDYHSELNMSSLELGDSALYFCASSLGPGTPTEAFFGQGTRLTVV.

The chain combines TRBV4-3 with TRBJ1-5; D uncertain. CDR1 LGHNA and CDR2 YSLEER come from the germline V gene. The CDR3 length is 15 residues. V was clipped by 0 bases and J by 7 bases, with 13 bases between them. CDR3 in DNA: TGCGCCAGCAGCCAAGATTGGCGGGGAGGACAGCCCCAGCATTTT. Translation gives CASSQDWRGGQPQHF.

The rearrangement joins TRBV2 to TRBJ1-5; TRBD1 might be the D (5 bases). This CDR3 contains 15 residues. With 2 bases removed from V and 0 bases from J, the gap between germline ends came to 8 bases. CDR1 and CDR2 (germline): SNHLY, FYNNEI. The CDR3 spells CASSESGYSNQPQHF. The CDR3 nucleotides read TGTGCCAGCAGTGAATCAGGGTATAGCAATCAGCCCCAGCATTTT.